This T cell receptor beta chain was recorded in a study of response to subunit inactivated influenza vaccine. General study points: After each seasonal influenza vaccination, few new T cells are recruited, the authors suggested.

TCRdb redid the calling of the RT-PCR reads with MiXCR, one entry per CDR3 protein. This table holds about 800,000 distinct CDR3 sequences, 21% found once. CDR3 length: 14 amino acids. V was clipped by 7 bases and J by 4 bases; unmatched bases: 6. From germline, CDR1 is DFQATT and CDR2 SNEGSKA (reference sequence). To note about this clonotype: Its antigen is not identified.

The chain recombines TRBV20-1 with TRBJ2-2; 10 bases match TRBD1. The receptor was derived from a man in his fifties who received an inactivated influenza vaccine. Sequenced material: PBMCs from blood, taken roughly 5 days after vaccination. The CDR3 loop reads CSVPGQGSTGELFF. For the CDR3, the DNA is TGCAGTGTCCCGGGACAGGGGAGCACCGGGGAGCTGTTTTTT.